Below, 11 T cell receptor beta chains from the same sample are listed, as sequenced in a study of blood T cells in healthy people across ages. A sample-barcoded 5' primer and a J-beta primer mix were used in a second PCR of about 7 to 12 cycles. TCRdb re-called the 5' RACE reads through MiXCR, storing one row per CDR3 protein. This repertoire shows under 750,000 distinct CDR3 sequences, 40% to 50% found once; its top ten account for around 23%. Input material: blood. These TCRs come from a man older than 75 in good health.

Remarks on this clonotype: A much larger clonotype is one base distant, so this may be a read error. The chain uses TRBV6-5 and TRBJ2-5; possible D gene TRBD1, 5 bases. The CDR3 loop spans 14 amino acids. Germline assignment: CDR1 MNHEY and CDR2 SVGAGI. The CDR3 nucleotides are TGTGCCAGCAGTCACTCGACCAGGGCCTATGAGCAGTACTTC. This encodes CASSHSTRAYEQYF.

This rearrangement joins TRBV24-1 to TRBJ2-7, with unresolved D. The CDR3 length is 12 residues. The germline gives CDR1 KGHDR, CDR2 SFDVKD. V was clipped by 5 bases and J by 7 bases, with 11 bases between them. CDR3 amino acids: CATSGFRNEQYF. The CDR3 DNA reads TGTGCCACCAGTGGGTTTCGGAATGAGCAGTACTTC.

This clonotype was seen only a few times. Mismatch with germline at one junction end may stem from a read error. The chain carries TRBV6-6 and TRBJ2-7; TRBD2 agrees at 9 bases. The germline gives CDR1 MNHNY, CDR2 SVGAGI (reference sequence). The CDR3 consists of 15 residues. CDR3 sequence: CASSYSGGRVYGQYF. CDR3 bases: TGTGCCAGCAGTTACTCGGGCGGGAGGGTTTACGGGCAGTACTTC.

In its sample, this clonotype was seen a few times. The V and J genes are TRBV12-3 or TRBV12-4 and TRBJ2-3; D is undetermined. The V end lost 1 base, the J end lost 1 base, and 9 bases lay between the germline ends. There are 15 residues in the CDR3. CDR3 sequence reads: CASSLGTGRTDTQYF. The CDR3 DNA reads TGTGCCAGCAGTTTAGGGACGGGCCGCACAGATACGCAGTATTTT.

This clonotype has more than one count but fewer than ten. V is TRBV20-1 and J is TRBJ2-7; 9 bases map to TRBD1. The ends lost 5 bases at V and 6 bases at J; junction bases unmatched: 8. The CDR3 is 13 amino acids. Germline values: CDR1 DFQATT, CDR2 SNEGSKA (reference sequence). The CDR3 protein is CSAPRQGVSEQYF. In DNA, the CDR3 is TGCAGTGCTCCGCGACAGGGGGTCAGCGAGCAGTACTTC.

The chain uses TRBV7-2 and TRBJ2-3, with D unclear. This CDR3 comprises 14 residues. Germline V gene sequence: CDR1 SGHTA, CDR2 FQGNSA. Trimming removed 1 base at V and 11 bases at J, with 16 bases between. The CDR3 region has the DNA TGTGCCAGCAGCTTAGTTGACGCATTATCGAGGCAGTATTTT. Its protein product is CASSLVDALSRQYF.

The rearrangement uses TRBV5-1 and TRBJ2-7; 12 bases align to TRBD2. The CDR3 is 14 amino acids. CDR1 and CDR2 from the germline V gene are SGHRS and YFSETQ. Unmatched junction bases numbered 6, after V lost 4 bases and J lost 7 bases. The CDR3 nucleotides are TGCGCCAGCAGCGAAGGACTAGCGGGGAAAGAGCAGTACTTC. This codes for CASSEGLAGKEQYF.

The rearrangement links TRBV5-1 to TRBJ2-1, with a tentative D call TRBD1 (6 bases). Germline V gives CDR1 SGHRS, CDR2 YFSETQ. This CDR3 is 15 amino acids long. The V end was cut by 0 bases, the J end by 5 bases, with 12 bases between. CDR3 sequence (DNA): TGCGCCAGCAGCTTGGTAAGGGGGATTGACAATGAGCAGTTCTTC. The encoded protein is CASSLVRGIDNEQFF. The full variable domain, its missing parts supplied by reference TRBV5-1 and TRBJ2-1, is KAGVTQTPRYLIKTRGQQVTLSCSPISGHRSVSWYQQTPGQGLQFLFEYFSETQRNKGNFPGRFSGRQFSNSRSEMNVSTLELGDSALYLCASSLVRGIDNEQFFGPGTRLTVL.

This chain links TRBV4-3 with TRBJ2-2, with 8 bases lining up with TRBD2. Germline-derived CDR1 and CDR2 are LGHNA and YSLEER. CDR3 size: 16 residues. Trimming cost V 3 bases and J 10 bases; bases outside gene matches: 13. The CDR3 nucleotides read TGCGCCAGCAGCCAGGATACTAGCGGTATGATCGAGGAGCTGTTTTTT. Amino acids: CASSQDTSGMIEELFF.

This chain joins TRBV4-3 and TRBJ2-4; TRBD2 agrees at 9 bases. Trimming cost V 4 bases and J 0 bases; bases outside gene matches: 4. The germline gives CDR1 LGHNA, CDR2 YSLEER. The CDR3 consists of 16 residues. The CDR3 bases are TGCGCCAGCAGCCCCCAGACTAGCGGAGCCAAAAACATTCAGTACTTC. Amino acids: CASSPQTSGAKNIQYF.

This clonotype has more than one count but fewer than ten. The V gene is TRBV4-3, the J gene TRBJ1-5; weak D call: TRBD1 (6 bases). The V gene's germline CDR1 is LGHNA and CDR2 YSLEER. The length of the CDR3 is 19 residues. V was clipped by 3 bases and J by 0 bases, with 21 bases between them. The CDR3 nucleotides are TGCGCCAGCAGCCAGGACCCAACATCCGCGGACAGTAGCAATCAGCCCCAGCATTTT. Translating it yields CASSQDPTSADSSNQPQHF.